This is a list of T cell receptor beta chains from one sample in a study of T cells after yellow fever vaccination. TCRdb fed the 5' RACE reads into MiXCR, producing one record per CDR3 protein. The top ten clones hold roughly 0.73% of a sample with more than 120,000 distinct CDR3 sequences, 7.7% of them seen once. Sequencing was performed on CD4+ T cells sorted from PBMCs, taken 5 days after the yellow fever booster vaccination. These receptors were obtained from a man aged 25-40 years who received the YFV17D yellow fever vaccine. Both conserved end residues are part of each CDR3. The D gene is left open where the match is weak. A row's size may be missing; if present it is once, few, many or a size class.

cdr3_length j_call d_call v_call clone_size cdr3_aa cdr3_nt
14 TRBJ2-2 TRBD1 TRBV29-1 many CSVPTGGIDGELFF TGCAGCGTACCCACAGGGGGAATAGACGGGGAGCTGTTTTTT
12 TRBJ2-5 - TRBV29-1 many CSVSQFQETQYF TGCAGCGTTTCACAGTTCCAAGAGACCCAGTACTTC
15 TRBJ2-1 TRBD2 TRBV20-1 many CSAGLAGGPVNEQFF TGCAGTGCCGGACTAGCGGGAGGGCCAGTAAATGAGCAGTTCTTC
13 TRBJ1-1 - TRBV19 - CASSISRRDGAFF TGTGCCAGTAGTATATCTCGGAGGGATGGAGCTTTCTTT
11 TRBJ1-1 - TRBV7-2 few CASRRDTEAFF TGTGCCAGCCGGCGGGACACTGAAGCTTTCTTT
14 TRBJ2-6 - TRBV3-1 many CASSGYSGANVLTF TGTGCCAGCAGCGGATACTCTGGGGCCAACGTCCTGACTTTC
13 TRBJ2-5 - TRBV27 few CASSASRGETQYF TGTGCCAGCAGTGCCAGCCGTGGAGAGACCCAGTACTTC
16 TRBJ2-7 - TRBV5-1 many CASSLGAADQSYEQYF TGCGCCAGCAGCTTGGGGGCGGCAGACCAAAGCTACGAGCAGTACTTC
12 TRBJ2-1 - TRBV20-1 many CSGSRKYNEQFF TGCAGTGGTAGTCGGAAGTACAATGAGCAGTTCTTC
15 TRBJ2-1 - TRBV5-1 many CASSPGGTGYNEQFF TGCGCCAGCAGCCCTGGCGGGACTGGGTACAATGAGCAGTTCTTC
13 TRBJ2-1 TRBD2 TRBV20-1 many CSAQGLAGPQQFF TGCAGTGCCCAAGGACTAGCGGGACCACAGCAGTTCTTC
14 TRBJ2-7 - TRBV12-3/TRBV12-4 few CASSSRRVRYEQYF TGTGCCAGCAGTTCACGCAGGGTGAGGTACGAGCAGTACTTC
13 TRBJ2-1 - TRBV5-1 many CASNGNSYNEQFF TGCGCCAGCAACGGTAACTCCTACAATGAGCAGTTCTTC
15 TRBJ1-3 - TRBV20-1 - CSATWGAGSGNTIYF TGCAGTGCTACTTGGGGGGCTGGTTCTGGAAACACCATATATTTT
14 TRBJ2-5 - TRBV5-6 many CASSSLDREETQYF TGTGCCAGCAGCTCACTGGATAGGGAAGAGACCCAGTACTTC